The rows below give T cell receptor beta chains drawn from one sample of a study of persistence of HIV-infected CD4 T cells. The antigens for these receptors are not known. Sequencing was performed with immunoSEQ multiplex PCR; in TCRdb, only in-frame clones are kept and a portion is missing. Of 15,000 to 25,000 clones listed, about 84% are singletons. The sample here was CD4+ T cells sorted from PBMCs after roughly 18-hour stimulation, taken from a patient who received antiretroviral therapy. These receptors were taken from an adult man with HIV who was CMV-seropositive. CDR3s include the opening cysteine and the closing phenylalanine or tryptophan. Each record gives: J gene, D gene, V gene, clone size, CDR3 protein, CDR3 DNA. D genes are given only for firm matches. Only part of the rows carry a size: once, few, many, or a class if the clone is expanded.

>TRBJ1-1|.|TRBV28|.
CASSFAGQGMTEAFF
TGTGCCAGCAGTTTTGCGGGGCAGGGAATGACTGAAGCTTTCTTT
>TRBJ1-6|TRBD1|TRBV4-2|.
CASRLGRRQGGSPLHF
TGTGCCAGCAGACTTGGGCGGAGACAGGGTGGTTCACCCCTCCACTTT
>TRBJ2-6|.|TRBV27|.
CASSWGSAGANVLTF
TGTGCCAGCAGTTGGGGGTCAGCTGGGGCCAACGTCCTGACTTTC
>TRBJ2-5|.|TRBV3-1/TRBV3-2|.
CASSRTQEGSRETQYF
TGTGCCAGCAGCCGCACGCAGGAAGGCAGCCGCGAGACCCAGTACTTC
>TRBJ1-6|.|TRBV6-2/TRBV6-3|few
CASSSLSGGYSPLHF
TGTGCCAGCAGTTCCCTCTCTGGCGGCTATTCACCCCTCCACTTT
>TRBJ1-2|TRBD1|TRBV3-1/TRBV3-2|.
CASSQEFQGGYGYTF
TGTGCCAGCAGCCAAGAATTCCAGGGGGGATATGGCTACACCTTC
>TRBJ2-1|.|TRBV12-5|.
CASGSYNEQFF
TGTGCTAGTGGTTCCTACAATGAGCAGTTCTTC
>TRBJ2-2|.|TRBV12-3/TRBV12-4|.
CASSFSTSGELFF
TGTGCCAGCAGTTTTAGCACCTCCGGGGAGCTGTTTTTT
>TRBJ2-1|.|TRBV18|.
CASSPQTQNQGNEQFF
TGTGCCAGCTCACCACAGACACAGAATCAGGGGAATGAGCAGTTCTTC
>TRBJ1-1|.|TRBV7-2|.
CASSFRQGLNTEAFF
TGTGCCAGCAGCTTCCGACAAGGCCTGAACACTGAAGCTTTCTTT
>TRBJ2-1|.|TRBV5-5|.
CASSSPKGQSHNEQFF
TGTGCCAGCAGCTCCCCCAAGGGGCAATCACACAATGAGCAGTTCTTC
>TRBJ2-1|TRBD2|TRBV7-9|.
CASSLASGGDNEQFF
TGTGCCAGCAGCTTAGCAAGCGGGGGGGACAATGAGCAGTTCTTC
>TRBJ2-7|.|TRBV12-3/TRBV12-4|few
CASKYRDTQYF
TGTGCCAGCAAATACCGGGACACCCAGTACTTC
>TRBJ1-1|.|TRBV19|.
CASSTTGLLMNTEAFF
TGTGCCAGTAGTACCACAGGGCTACTCATGAACACTGAAGCTTTCTTT
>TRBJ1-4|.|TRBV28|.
CASSLPAWAVTNEKLFF
TGTGCCAGCAGTTTACCCGCCTGGGCCGTGACTAATGAAAAACTGTTTTTT
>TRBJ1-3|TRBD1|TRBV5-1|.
CASSTTGTSGNTIYF
TGCGCCAGCAGCACGACAGGGACCTCTGGAAACACCATATATTTT
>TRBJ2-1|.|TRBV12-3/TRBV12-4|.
CASSWDRREQFF
TGTGCCAGCAGTTGGGACCGTCGGGAGCAGTTCTTC
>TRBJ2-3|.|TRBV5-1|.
CASSLASGSKDTQYF
TGCGCCAGCAGCTTGGCCTCAGGGTCGAAAGATACGCAGTATTTT
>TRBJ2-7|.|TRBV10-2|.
CASRRLSGYEQYF
TGCGCCAGCAGGCGCCTCTCCGGGTACGAGCAGTACTTC
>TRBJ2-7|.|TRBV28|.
CASRPVHSYEQYF
TGTGCCAGCAGACCCGTCCACTCCTACGAGCAGTACTTC
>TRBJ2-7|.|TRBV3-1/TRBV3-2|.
CASSQVGNEQYF
TGTGCCAGCAGCCAAGTGGGAAACGAGCAGTACTTC
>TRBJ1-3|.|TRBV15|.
CATSSDLGAGNTIYF
TGTGCCACCAGCAGCGATCTTGGGGCGGGAAACACCATATATTTT
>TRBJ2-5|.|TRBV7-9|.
CASSPQTLGTQYF
TGTGCCAGCAGCCCGCAGACACTGGGGACCCAGTACTTC
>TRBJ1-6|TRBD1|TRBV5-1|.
CASSLGRGLNSPLHF
TGCGCCAGCAGCTTGGGCAGGGGGCTTAATTCACCCCTCCACTTT
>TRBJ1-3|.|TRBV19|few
CASGRRNTIYF
TGTGCCTCCGGACGGAGAAACACCATATATTTT
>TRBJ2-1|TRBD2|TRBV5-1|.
CASSRGGAEYNEQFF
TGCGCCAGCAGCCGCGGGGGGGCGGAGTACAATGAGCAGTTCTTC
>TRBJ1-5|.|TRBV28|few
CASSAADSNQPQHF
TGTGCCAGCAGCGCCGCGGACAGTAATCAGCCCCAGCATTTT
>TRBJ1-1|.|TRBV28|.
CASSLGLITGMNTEAFF
TGTGCCAGCAGTTTAGGCCTCATCACGGGGATGAACACTGAAGCTTTCTTT
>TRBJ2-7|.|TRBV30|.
CAWSVVLLAEEQYF
TGTGCCTGGAGTGTAGTACTACTGGCGGAGGAGCAGTACTTC
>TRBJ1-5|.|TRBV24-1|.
CATSDLSGSQPQHF
TGTGCCACCAGTGATTTGTCGGGGAGTCAGCCCCAGCATTTT
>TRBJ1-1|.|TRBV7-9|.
CASTQGGEAFF
TGTGCCAGCACCCAAGGGGGTGAAGCTTTCTTT
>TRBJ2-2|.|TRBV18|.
CASSLNRGGGSTGELFF
TGTGCCAGCTCCCTAAACCGCGGAGGGGGCAGCACCGGGGAGCTGTTTTTT
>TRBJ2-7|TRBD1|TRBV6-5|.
CASSYRNRGSYEQYF
TGTGCCAGCAGTTACCGGAACAGGGGGTCCTACGAGCAGTACTTC
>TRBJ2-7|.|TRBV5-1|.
CASSLAEQYF
TGCGCCAGCAGCTTGGCCGAGCAGTACTTC
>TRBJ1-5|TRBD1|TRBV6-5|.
CATRQGNSNQPQHF
TGTGCCACCCGACAGGGGAATAGCAATCAGCCCCAGCATTTT
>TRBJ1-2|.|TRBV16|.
CASSQQSTYGYTF
TGTGCCAGCAGCCAACAGTCCACCTATGGCTACACCTTC
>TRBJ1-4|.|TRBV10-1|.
CASSPATNEKLFF
TGCGCCAGCAGTCCTGCAACTAATGAAAAACTGTTTTTT
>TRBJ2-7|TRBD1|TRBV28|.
CASRADRVAYEQYF
TGTGCCAGCCGTGCCGACAGGGTCGCCTACGAGCAGTACTTC
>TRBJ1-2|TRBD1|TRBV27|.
CASSSASGTGGKGYTF
TGTGCCAGCAGTTCGGCCTCCGGGACAGGGGGCAAAGGCTACACCTTC
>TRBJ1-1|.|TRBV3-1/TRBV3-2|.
CASSQRRSEAFF
TGTGCCAGCAGCCAGAGAAGGAGTGAAGCTTTCTTT
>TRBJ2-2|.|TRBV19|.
CASSSQTGNTGELFF
TGTGCCAGTAGTTCCCAGACAGGAAACACCGGGGAGCTGTTTTTT
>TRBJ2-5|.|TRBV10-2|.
CASSLEGGETQYF
TGCGCCAGCTCCCTGGAGGGAGGAGAGACCCAGTACTTC
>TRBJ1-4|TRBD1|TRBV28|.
CASSANRGTEKLFF
TGTGCCAGCAGTGCCAACAGGGGGACTGAAAAACTGTTTTTT
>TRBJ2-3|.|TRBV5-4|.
CASSLEKTSTDTQYF
TGTGCCAGCAGCTTGGAGAAGACTAGCACAGATACGCAGTATTTT
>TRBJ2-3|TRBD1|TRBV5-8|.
CASSPGRGPSTDTQYF
TGTGCCAGCTCCCCTGGAAGGGGGCCTAGCACAGATACGCAGTATTTT
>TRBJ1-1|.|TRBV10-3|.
CAISGGRGINTEAFF
TGTGCCATCAGTGGCGGAAGGGGAATCAATACTGAAGCTTTCTTT
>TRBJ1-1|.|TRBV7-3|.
CASSLNKNTEAFF
TGTGCCAGCAGCTTGAATAAGAACACTGAAGCTTTCTTT
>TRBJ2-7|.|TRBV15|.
CATSRDRGPTYEQYF
TGTGCCACCAGCAGAGATCGGGGCCCCACCTACGAGCAGTACTTC